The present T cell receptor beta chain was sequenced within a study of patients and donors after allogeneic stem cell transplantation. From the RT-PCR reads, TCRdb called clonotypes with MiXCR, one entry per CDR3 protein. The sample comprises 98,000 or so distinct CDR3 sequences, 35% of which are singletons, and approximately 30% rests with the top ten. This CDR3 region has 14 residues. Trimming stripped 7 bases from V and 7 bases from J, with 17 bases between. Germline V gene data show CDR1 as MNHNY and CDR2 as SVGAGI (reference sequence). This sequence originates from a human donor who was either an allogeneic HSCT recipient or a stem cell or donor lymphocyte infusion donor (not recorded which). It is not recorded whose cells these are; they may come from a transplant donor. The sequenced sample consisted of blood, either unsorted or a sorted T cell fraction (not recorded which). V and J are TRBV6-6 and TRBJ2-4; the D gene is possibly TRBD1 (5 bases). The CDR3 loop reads CASTVGRLWNIQYF. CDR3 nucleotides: TGTGCCAGCACGGTGGGGCGCCTGTGGAACATTCAGTACTTC.